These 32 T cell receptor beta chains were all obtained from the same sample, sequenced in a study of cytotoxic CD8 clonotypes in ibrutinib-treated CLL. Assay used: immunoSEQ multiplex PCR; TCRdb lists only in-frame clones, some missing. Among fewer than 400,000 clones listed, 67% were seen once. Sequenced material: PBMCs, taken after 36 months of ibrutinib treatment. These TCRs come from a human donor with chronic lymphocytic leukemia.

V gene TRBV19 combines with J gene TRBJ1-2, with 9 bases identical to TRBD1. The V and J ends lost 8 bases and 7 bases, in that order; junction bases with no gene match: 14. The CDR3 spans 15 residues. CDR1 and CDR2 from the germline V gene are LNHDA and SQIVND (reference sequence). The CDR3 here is CASSHSGTGNSGYTF. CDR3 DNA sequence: TGTGCCAGTTCGCATTCCGGGACAGGGAATTCTGGCTACACCTTC.

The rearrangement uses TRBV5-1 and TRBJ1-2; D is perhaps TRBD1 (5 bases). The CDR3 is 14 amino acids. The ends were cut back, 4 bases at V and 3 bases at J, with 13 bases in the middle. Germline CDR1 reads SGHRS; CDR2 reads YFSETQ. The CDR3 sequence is CASSPRGTDYGYTF. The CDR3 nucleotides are TGCGCCAGCAGCCCGCGGGGGACTGACTATGGCTACACCTTC.

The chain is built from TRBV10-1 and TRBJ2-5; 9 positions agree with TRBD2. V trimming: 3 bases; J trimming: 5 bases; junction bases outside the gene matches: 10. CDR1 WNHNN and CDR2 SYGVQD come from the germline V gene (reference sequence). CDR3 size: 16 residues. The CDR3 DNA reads TGCGCCAGCAGTGACCCCGGAGCGGGAGGCGGGGAGACCCAGTACTTC. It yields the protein CASSDPGAGGGETQYF.

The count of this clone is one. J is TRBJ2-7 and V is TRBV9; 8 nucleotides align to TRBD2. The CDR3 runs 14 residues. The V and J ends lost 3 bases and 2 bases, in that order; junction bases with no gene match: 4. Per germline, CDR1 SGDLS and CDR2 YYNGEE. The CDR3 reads CASSAGGPTYEQYF. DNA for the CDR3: TGTGCCAGCAGCGCGGGAGGGCCCACCTACGAGCAGTACTTC.

CDR3 nucleotides: TGTGCCACCAGCAGAGAGTCGGTACGTGGCGGGGGGGCCACAGAGACCCAGTACTTC. This encodes CATSRESVRGGGATETQYF. V and J are TRBV15 and TRBJ2-5; 9 bases map to TRBD2. V shed 0 bases, J shed 4 bases, and the junction held 15 bases outside the gene matches. CDR3 length: 19 amino acids. CDR1 and CDR2 (germline): LNHNV, YYDKDF (reference sequence).

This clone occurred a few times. CDR3 DNA: TGTGCCAGCAGCATGCTGGACCGAAGCACAGATACGCAGTATTTT. Protein product: CASSMLDRSTDTQYF. J is TRBJ2-3 and V is TRBV7-2; no reliable D call. Trimming stripped 5 bases from V and 0 bases from J, with 12 bases between. Germline V CDR1 and CDR2: SGHTA, FQGNSA. This CDR3 is 15 amino acids long.

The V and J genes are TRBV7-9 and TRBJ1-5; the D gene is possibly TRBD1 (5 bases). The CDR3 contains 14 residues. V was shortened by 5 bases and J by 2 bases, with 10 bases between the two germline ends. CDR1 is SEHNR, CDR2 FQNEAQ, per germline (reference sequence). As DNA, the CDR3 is TGTGCCAGCAGCAAGCAGGGAGGCAATCAGCCCCAGCATTTT. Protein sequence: CASSKQGGNQPQHF.

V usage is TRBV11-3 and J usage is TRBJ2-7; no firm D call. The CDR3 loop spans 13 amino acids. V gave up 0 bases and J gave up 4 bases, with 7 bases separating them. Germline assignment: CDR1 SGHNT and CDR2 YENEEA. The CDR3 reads CASSLDAHYEQYF. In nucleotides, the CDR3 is TGTGCCAGCAGCTTAGATGCGCATTACGAGCAGTACTTC.

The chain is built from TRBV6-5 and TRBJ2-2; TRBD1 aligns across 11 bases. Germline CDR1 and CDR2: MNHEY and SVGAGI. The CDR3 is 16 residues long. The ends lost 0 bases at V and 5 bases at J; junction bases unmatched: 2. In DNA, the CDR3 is TGTGCCAGCAGTTACTCGGGACAGGGGGGGACCGGGGAGCTGTTTTTT. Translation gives CASSYSGQGGTGELFF.

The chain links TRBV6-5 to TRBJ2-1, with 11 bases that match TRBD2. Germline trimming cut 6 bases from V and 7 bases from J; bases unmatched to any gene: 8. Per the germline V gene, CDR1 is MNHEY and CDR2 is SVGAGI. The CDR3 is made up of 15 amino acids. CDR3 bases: TGTGCCAGCAGCCTTATTAGCGGGAGGGCGAATGAGCAGTTCTTC. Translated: CASSLISGRANEQFF.

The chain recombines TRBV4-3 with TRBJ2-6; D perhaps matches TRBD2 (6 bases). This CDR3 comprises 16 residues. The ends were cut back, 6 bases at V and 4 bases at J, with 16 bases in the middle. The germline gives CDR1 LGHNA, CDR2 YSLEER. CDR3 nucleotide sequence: TGCGCCAGCAGTCTTACTGGGAGGTCCGGGGCCAACGTCCTGACTTTC. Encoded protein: CASSLTGRSGANVLTF.

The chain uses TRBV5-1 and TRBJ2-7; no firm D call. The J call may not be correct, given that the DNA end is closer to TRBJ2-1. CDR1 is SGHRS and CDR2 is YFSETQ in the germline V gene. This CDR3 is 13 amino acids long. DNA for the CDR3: TGCGCCAGCAGCTTGGGAATCTACAATGAGCAGTTCTTC. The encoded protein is CASSLGIYNEQFF.

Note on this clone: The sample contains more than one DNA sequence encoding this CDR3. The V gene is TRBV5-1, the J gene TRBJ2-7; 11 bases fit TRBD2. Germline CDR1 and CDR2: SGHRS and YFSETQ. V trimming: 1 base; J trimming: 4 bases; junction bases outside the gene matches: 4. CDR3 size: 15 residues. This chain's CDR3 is CASSLRTSGSYEQYF. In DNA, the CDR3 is TGCGCCAGCAGCTTGCGCACTAGCGGGAGTTACGAGCAGTACTTC.

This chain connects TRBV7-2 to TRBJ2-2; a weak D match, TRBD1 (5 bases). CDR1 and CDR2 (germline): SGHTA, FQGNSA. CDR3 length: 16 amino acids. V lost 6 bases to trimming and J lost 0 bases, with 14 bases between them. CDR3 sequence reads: CASRARAAANTGELFF. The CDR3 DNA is TGTGCCAGCAGGGCCAGGGCGGCCGCGAACACCGGGGAGCTGTTTTTT.

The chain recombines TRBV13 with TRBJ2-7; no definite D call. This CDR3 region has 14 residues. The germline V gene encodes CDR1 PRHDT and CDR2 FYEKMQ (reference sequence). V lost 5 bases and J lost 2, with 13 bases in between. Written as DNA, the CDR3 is TGTGCCAGCAGCCACACCTACACCACCTACGAGCAGTACTTC. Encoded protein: CASSHTYTTYEQYF. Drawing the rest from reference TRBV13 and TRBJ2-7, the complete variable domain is AAGVIQSPRHLIKEKRETATLKCYPIPRHDTVYWYQQGPGQDPQFLISFYEKMQSDKGSIPDRFSAQQFSDYHSELNMSSLELGDSALYFCASSHTYTTYEQYFGPGTRLTVT.

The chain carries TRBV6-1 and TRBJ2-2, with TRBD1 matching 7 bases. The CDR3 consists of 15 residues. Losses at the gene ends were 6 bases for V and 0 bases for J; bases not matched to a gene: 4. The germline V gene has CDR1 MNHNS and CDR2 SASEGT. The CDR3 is CASRFGTANTGELFF. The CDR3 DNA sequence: TGTGCCAGCAGGTTCGGGACAGCGAACACCGGGGAGCTGTTTTTT.

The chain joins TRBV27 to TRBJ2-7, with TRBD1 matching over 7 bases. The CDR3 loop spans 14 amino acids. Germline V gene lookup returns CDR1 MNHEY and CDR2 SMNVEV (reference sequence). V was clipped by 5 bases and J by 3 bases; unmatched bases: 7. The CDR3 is CASSRQGVNYEQYF. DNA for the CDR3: TGTGCCAGCAGTAGGCAGGGGGTAAACTACGAGCAGTACTTC.

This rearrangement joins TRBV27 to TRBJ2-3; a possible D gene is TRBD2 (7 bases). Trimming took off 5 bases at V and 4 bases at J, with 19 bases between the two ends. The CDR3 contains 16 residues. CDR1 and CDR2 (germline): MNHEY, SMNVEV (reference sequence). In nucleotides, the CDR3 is TGTGCCAGCAGTCTACAGGGACTACCCTCCGCAGATACGCAGTATTTT. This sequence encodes CASSLQGLPSADTQYF.

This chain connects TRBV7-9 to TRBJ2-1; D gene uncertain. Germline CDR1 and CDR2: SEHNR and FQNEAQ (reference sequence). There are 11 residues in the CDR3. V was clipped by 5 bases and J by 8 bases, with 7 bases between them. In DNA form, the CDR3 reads TGTGCCAGCAGCACCCGACATGAGCAGTTCTTC. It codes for CASSTRHEQFF.

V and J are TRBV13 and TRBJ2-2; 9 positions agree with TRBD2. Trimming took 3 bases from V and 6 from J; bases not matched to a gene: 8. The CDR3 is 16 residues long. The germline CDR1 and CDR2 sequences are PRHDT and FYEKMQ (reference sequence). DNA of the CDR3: TGTGCCAGCAGCTTCCGGGCAGGACTAGCGTCCGGGGAGCTGTTTTTT. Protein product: CASSFRAGLASGELFF.

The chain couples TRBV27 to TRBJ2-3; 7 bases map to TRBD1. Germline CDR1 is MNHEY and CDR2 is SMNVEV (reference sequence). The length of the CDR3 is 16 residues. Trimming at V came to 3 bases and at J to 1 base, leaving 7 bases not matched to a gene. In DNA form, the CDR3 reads TGTGCCAGCAGTTTCCAGGGGGTAATTGGCACAGATACGCAGTATTTT. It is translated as CASSFQGVIGTDTQYF.

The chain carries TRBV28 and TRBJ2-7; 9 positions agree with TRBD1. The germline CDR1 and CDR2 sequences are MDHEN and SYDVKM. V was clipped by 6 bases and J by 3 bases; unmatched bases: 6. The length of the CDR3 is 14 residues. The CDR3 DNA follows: TGTGCCAGCAGGACCTACAGGGGGCTCTACGAGCAGTACTTC. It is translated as CASRTYRGLYEQYF.

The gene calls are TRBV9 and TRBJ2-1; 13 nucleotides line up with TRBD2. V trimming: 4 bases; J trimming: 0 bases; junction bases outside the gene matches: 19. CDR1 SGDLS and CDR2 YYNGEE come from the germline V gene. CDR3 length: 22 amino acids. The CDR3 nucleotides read TGTGCCAGCAGCCTTAGACTAGCGGGAGGTCCCCCATCCTCATTCTCCTACAATGAGCAGTTCTTC. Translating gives CASSLRLAGGPPSSFSYNEQFF.

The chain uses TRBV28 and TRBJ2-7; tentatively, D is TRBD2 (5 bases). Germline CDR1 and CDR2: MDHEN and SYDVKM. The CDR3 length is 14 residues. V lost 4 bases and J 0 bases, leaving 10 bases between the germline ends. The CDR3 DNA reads TGTGCCAGCAGTTGGACGGGAAGCTCCTACGAGCAGTACTTC. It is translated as CASSWTGSSYEQYF. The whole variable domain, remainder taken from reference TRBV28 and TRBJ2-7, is DVKVTQSSRYLVKRTGEKVFLECVQDMDHENMFWYRQDPGLGLRLIYFSYDVKMKEKGDIPEGYSVSREKKERFSLILESASTNQTSMYLCASSWTGSSYEQYFGPGTRLTVT.

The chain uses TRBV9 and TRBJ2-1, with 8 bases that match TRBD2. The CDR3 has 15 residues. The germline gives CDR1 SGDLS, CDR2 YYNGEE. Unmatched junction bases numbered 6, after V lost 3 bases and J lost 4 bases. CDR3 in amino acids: CASSETSGSYNEQFF. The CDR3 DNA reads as TGTGCCAGCAGCGAGACAAGCGGGAGTTACAATGAGCAGTTCTTC.

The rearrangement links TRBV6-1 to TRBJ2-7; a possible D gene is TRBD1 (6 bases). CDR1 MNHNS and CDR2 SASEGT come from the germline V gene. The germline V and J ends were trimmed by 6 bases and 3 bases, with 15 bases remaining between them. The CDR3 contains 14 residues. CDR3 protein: CASSYPGQIYEQYF. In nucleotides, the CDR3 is TGTGCCAGCAGCTACCCGGGACAAATCTACGAGCAGTACTTC.

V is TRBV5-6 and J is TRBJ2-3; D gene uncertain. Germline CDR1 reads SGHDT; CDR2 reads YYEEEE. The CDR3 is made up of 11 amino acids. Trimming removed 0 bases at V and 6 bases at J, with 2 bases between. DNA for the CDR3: TGTGCCAGCAGCTTGGTGGATACGCAGTATTTT. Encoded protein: CASSLVDTQYF.

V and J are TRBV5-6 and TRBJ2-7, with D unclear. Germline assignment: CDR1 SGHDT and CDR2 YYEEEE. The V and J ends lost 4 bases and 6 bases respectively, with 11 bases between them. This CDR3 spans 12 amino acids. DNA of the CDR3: TGTGCCAGCAGCGCCGGTTCGGGCGAGCAGTACTTC. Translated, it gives CASSAGSGEQYF. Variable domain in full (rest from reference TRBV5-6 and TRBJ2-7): DAGVTQSPTHLIKTRGQQVTLRCSPKSGHDTVSWYQQALGQGPQFIFQYYEEEERQRGNFPDRFSGHQFPNYSSELNVNALLLGDSALYLCASSAGSGEQYFGPGTRLTVT.

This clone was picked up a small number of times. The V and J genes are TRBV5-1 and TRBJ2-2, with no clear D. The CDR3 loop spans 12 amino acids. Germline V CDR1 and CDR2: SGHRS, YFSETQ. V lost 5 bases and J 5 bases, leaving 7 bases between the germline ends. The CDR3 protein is CASRGSTGELFF. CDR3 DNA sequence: TGCGCCAGCAGAGGGTCAACCGGGGAGCTGTTTTTT.

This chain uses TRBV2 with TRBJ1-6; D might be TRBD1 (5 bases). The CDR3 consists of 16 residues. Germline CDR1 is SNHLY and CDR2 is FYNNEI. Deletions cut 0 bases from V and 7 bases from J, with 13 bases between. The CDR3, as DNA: TGTGCCAGCAGTGAAGCCACGGCGGGGCTGAATTCACCCCTCCACTTT. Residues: CASSEATAGLNSPLHF. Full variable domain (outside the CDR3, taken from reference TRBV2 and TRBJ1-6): EPEVTQTPSHQVTQMGQEVILRCVPISNHLYFYWYRQILGQKVEFLVSFYNNEISEKSEIFDDQFSVERPDGSNFTLKIRSTKLEDSAMYFCASSEATAGLNSPLHFGNGTRLTVT.

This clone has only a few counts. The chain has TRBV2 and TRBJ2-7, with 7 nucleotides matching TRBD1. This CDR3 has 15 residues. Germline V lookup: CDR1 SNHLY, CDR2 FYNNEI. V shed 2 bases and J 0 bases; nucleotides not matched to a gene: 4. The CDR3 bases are TGTGCCAGCAGTGAATCGGGACAGACCTCCTACGAGCAGTACTTC. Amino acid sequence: CASSESGQTSYEQYF.

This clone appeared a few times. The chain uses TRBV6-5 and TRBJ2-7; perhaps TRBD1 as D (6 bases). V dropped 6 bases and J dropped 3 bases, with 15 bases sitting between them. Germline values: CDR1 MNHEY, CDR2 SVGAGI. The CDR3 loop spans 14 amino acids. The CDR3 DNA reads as TGTGCCAGCAGCCACATGGACAGCCGCTACGAGCAGTACTTC. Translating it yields CASSHMDSRYEQYF.